This TCR beta chain was captured in a study of control samples from healthy donors and cancer patients. The length of the CDR3 is 13 residues. V was shortened by 1 base and J by 7 bases, with 7 bases between the two germline ends. Germline assignment: CDR1 LGHNA and CDR2 YNFKEQ. Clones were sequenced by immunoSEQ multiplex PCR, and TCRdb holds only the in-frame ones, with some missing. The sample contains about 86,000 clones, 93% of which appear only once. Sequences were obtained from blood. The V call is TRBV4-2, the J call TRBJ1-4; the D is unclear. This TCR was sampled from a woman under 40 in good health. CDR3: CASSQVLVEKLFF. CDR3 nucleotide sequence: TGTGCCAGCAGCCAAGTCCTTGTTGAAAAACTGTTTTTT.